The 18 T cell receptor beta chains below all came from one sample that was sequenced in a study of cytomegalovirus exposure and HLA in healthy donors. The study ran its PCR with 60 Vbeta and 13 Jbeta primers. Using immunoSEQ multiplex PCR, the repertoire was profiled, and TCRdb retains in-frame clones only, with some absent. The repertoire has 70,000 to 95,000 clones, about 76% of them found once; the top ten carry roughly a tenth. Sequenced: PBMCs. Receptors originate from a young man in good health and CMV-seropositive.

Of note for this clone: In the same sample, other DNA sequences code for this CDR3. The V and J genes are TRBV18 and TRBJ1-1; D is unclear. V lost 3 bases to trimming and J lost 1 base, with 9 bases between them. CDR3 size: 14 residues. Germline V gives CDR1 KGHSH, CDR2 LQKENI. CDR3 sequence reads: CASSPPSRNTEAFF. The DNA for the CDR3 is TGTGCCAGCTCACCCCCCTCGCGGAACACTGAAGCTTTCTTT. Combining the CDR3 with reference TRBV18 and TRBJ1-1 gives the whole variable domain NAGVMQNPRHLVRRRGQEARLRCSPMKGHSHVYWYRQLPEEGLKFMVYLQKENIIDESGMPKERFSAEFPKEGPSILRIQQVVRGDSAAYFCASSPPSRNTEAFFGQGTRLTVV.

This clone was found a few times. This chain joins TRBV15 and TRBJ2-5, with 10 positions matching TRBD2. The CDR3 extends over 19 amino acids. Germline trimming cut 0 bases from V and 3 bases from J; bases unmatched to any gene: 13. The germline V gene encodes CDR1 LNHNV and CDR2 YYDKDF (reference sequence). The CDR3 DNA reads as TGTGCCACCAGCAGAGAGGGCGACGGGAGGCTAGCGGGGGAAGAGACCCAGTACTTC. It is translated as CATSREGDGRLAGEETQYF.

There are a few counts of this clone. The chain employs TRBV15 and TRBJ1-5; 9 nucleotides match TRBD1. The CDR3 covers 16 residues. CDR1 and CDR2 (germline): LNHNV, YYDKDF (reference sequence). Trimming cost V 0 bases and J 7 bases; bases outside gene matches: 7. The DNA of the CDR3 is TGTGCCACCAGCAGAGATTACGGGACAGGGTCCCAGCCCCAGCATTTT. This sequence encodes CATSRDYGTGSQPQHF.

This clone occurred a few times. The chain joins TRBV4-3 to TRBJ2-6; a weak D match, TRBD1 (6 bases). V was pared by 5 bases and J by 5 bases, with 10 bases between. CDR1 is LGHNA, CDR2 YSLEER, per germline. The CDR3 has 14 residues. The CDR3 sequence: CASSGQGRANVLTF. CDR3 sequence (DNA): TGCGCCAGCAGCGGTCAGGGGAGGGCCAACGTCCTGACTTTC.

The chain recombines TRBV6-5 with TRBJ2-7, with 8 bases lining up with TRBD2. This CDR3 has 13 residues. The ends lost 8 bases at V and 2 bases at J; junction bases unmatched: 5. Germline V gene sequence: CDR1 MNHEY, CDR2 SVGAGI. The CDR3: CASRNGGAYEQYF. CDR3 DNA sequence: TGTGCCAGCCGTAACGGGGGGGCCTACGAGCAGTACTTC.

This clone was recorded only once. The CDR3 sequence is CASSEQGVRVYSNQPQHF. CDR3 nucleotides: TGTGCCAGCAGTGAGCAGGGTGTTAGGGTTTATAGCAATCAGCCCCAGCATTTT. The J gene is TRBJ1-5, the V gene TRBV2; D possibly corresponds to TRBD1 (5 bases). Germline CDR1 and CDR2: SNHLY and FYNNEI. The CDR3 has 18 amino acids. Trimming cost V 3 bases and J 0 bases, with 18 bases left between them.

This clone was seen once. The J gene is TRBJ1-1, the V gene TRBV7-8; D is perhaps TRBD1 (6 bases). The V and J ends lost 4 bases and 4 bases respectively, with 10 bases between them. Germline CDR1 is SGHVS and CDR2 is FQNEAQ. This CDR3 spans 13 amino acids. The CDR3 is CASSYTGFTEAFF. DNA of the CDR3: TGTGCCAGCAGCTATACAGGGTTCACTGAAGCTTTCTTT.

In nucleotides, the CDR3 is TGTGCTAGTGGTGGGACAGGGTCCTCCTACAATGAGCAGTTCTTC. It is translated as CASGGTGSSYNEQFF. The J gene is TRBJ2-1, the V gene TRBV12-5; TRBD1 matches 9 bases. In germline, CDR1 is LGHNT, CDR2 FRNRAP. CDR3 length: 15 residues. After removal of 5 bases from V and 0 bases from J, the junction contained 2 bases not matched to a gene.

The CDR3 coding sequence is TGTGCCAGCAGTTTGCCAGGGAATTCACCCCTCCACTTT. Its translation: CASSLPGNSPLHF. V is TRBV28 and J is TRBJ1-6, with D maybe TRBD1 (5 bases). The CDR3 has 13 amino acids. The germline V gene has CDR1 MDHEN and CDR2 SYDVKM. The V and J ends lost 3 bases and 7 bases respectively, with 7 bases between them. Together with reference TRBV28 and TRBJ1-6, the CDR3 gives the full variable domain: DVKVTQSSRYLVKRTGEKVFLECVQDMDHENMFWYRQDPGLGLRLIYFSYDVKMKEKGDIPEGYSVSREKKERFSLILESASTNQTSMYLCASSLPGNSPLHFGNGTRLTVT.

The rearrangement links TRBV4-1 to TRBJ1-1, with 12 bases identical to TRBD1. V was pared by 3 bases and J by 0 bases, with 5 bases of the junction left unmatched. The germline CDR1 and CDR2 sequences are MGHRA and YSYEKL. CDR3 length: 17 amino acids. The CDR3 DNA reads as TGCGCCAGCAGCCAGGCCGGGACAGGGGGCCTGAACACTGAAGCTTTCTTT. This translates into CASSQAGTGGLNTEAFF.

This clone has only one observation. This chain joins TRBV5-1 and TRBJ2-2; 9 bases match TRBD1. The CDR3 has 14 residues. Germline CDR1 SGHRS, CDR2 YFSETQ. The ends lost 6 bases at V and 2 bases at J; junction bases unmatched: 2. The CDR3 DNA sequence: TGCGCCAGCAAGGGACAGGGAAACACCGGGGAGCTGTTTTTT. Protein sequence: CASKGQGNTGELFF.

This clone appeared once. The rearrangement links TRBV19 to TRBJ2-7; D is perhaps TRBD2 (5 bases). The CDR3 runs to 13 residues. Germline V gene lookup returns CDR1 LNHDA and CDR2 SQIVND (reference sequence). Trimming shortened V by 3 bases and J by 2 bases, and 8 bases separated the two germline ends. The CDR3: CASSIVGAYEQYF. CDR3 coding DNA: TGTGCCAGTAGTATCGTGGGAGCCTACGAGCAGTACTTC.

This clone has a count of ten or more. This chain uses TRBV10-3 with TRBJ1-6; 9 nucleotides align to TRBD1. After removal of 3 bases from V and 7 bases from J, the junction contained 4 bases not matched to a gene. The germline V gene encodes CDR1 ENHRY and CDR2 SYGVKD. There are 15 residues in the CDR3. The CDR3, as DNA: TGTGCCATCAGTGAATTAGGGACAGGGAATTCACCCCTCCACTTT. Translation: CAISELGTGNSPLHF.

Here the CDR3 reads CASSSSGHSGSYNEQFF. The CDR3 region has the DNA TGTGCCAGCAGCTCCTCCGGCCATAGCGGCTCCTACAATGAGCAGTTCTTC. This chain uses TRBV5-4 with TRBJ2-1, with D maybe TRBD2 (6 bases). CDR3 length equals 17 residues. The germline V and J ends were trimmed by 3 bases and 0 bases, with 16 bases remaining between them. Germline CDR1 and CDR2: SGHNT and YYREEE (reference sequence).

The rearrangement joins TRBV14 to TRBJ2-3; TRBD1 matches at 10 bases. This CDR3 has 16 amino acids. Germline values: CDR1 SGHDN, CDR2 FVKESK. J was trimmed by 4 bases and V by 5 bases; bases with no gene match: 9. CDR3 loop: CASSATRDRGSDTQYF. Here the CDR3 DNA reads TGTGCCAGCAGCGCTACCCGGGACAGGGGATCAGATACGCAGTATTTT.

V is TRBV27 and J is TRBJ1-5, with D possibly matching TRBD1 (5 bases). The CDR3 covers 13 residues. With 2 bases removed from V and 7 bases from J, the gap between germline ends came to 9 bases. In germline, CDR1 is MNHEY, CDR2 SMNVEV (reference sequence). DNA of the CDR3: TGTGCCAGCAGTTTAGGGGCAGGGCAGCCCCAGCATTTT. Translating gives CASSLGAGQPQHF.

The chain employs TRBV4-1 and TRBJ2-1; D may be TRBD2 (7 bases). Trimming stripped 6 bases from V and 4 bases from J, with 28 bases between. CDR1 MGHRA and CDR2 YSYEKL come from the germline V gene. This CDR3 comprises 19 residues. In DNA form, the CDR3 reads TGCGCCAGCAGTCCTAAAGGCCTAGGCGGGGGCAATTATTACAATGAGCAGTTCTTC. As protein: CASSPKGLGGGNYYNEQFF.

J is TRBJ1-1 and V is TRBV20-1; D unresolved. The CDR3 contains 11 residues. V lost 3 bases, J lost 5 bases, and 7 bases lay in between. The germline gives CDR1 DFQATT, CDR2 SNEGSKA (reference sequence). The CDR3 bases are TGCAGTGCTAGGTTGGAGACTGAAGCTTTCTTT. Residues: CSARLETEAFF.